The entry below gives a single TCR beta chain sequence along with its context. This record comes from a study of blood T cell repertoires in COVID-19. Overall study: Acute-phase and convalescent COVID-19 samples originated in the United States, Italy and Spain. PBMCs, B-cell-depleted T cells, or T cells provided the cDNA or gDNA that made up the material.

Assay used: immunoSEQ multiplex PCR; TCRdb lists only in-frame clones, some missing. The sample holds 150,000 or so clones, roughly 82% seen once. The CDR3 extends over 15 amino acids. The germline V gene has CDR1 MNHEY and CDR2 SVGAGI. V was trimmed by 7 bases and J by 8 bases, leaving 23 bases between them. The chain is built from TRBV6-5 and TRBJ1-2; no definite D call. Specimen: peripheral blood. This sequence originates from a woman aged 70-85 years with acute or convalescent COVID-19. The CDR3 DNA sequence: TGTGCCAGCAAGTGGAGCGGGGTAGAAGGAGGCGGCTACACCTTC. Protein: CASKWSGVEGGGYTF.